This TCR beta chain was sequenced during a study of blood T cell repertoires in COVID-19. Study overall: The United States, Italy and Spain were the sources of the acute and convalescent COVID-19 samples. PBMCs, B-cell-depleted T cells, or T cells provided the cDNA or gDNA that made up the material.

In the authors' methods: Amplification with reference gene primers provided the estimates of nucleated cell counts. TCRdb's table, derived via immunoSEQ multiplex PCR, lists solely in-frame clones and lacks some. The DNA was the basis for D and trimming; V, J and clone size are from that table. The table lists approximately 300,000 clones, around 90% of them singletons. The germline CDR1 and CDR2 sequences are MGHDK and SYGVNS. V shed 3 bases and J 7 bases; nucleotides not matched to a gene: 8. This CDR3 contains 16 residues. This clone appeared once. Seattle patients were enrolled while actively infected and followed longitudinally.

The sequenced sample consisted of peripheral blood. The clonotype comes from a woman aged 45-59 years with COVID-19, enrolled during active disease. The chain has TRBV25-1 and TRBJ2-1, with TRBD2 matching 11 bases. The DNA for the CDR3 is TGTGCCAGCAGTGACCCACTAGCGGGAGAAGGTAATGAGCAGTTCTTC. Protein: CASSDPLAGEGNEQFF.